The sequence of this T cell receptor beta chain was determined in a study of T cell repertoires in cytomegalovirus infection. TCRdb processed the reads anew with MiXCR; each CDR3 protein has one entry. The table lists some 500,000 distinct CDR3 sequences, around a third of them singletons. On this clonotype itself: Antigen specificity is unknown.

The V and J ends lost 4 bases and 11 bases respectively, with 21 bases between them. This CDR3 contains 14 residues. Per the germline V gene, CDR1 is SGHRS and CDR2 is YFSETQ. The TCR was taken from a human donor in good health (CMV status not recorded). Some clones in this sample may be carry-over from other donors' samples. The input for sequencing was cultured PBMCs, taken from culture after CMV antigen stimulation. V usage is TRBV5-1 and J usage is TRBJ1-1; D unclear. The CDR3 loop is CASSAGGVLGLAFF. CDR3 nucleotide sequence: TGCGCCAGCAGCGCGGGAGGAGTGTTGGGTCTGGCTTTCTTT.